Shown below are 16 T cell receptor beta chains from a single sample sequenced in a study of blood T cell repertoires in COVID-19 (TCRdb year 2020). Library preparation used the immunoSEQ multiplex PCR assay. TCRdb mirrors the immuneACCESS table, restricted to in-frame sequences. Some clones are absent from its copies; in checked studies, under half trace to an unresolved V gene, and the reason for the others is unknown. This sample is represented by under 150,000 clones; over 60% of them were singletons. Together, the top ten hold about 4% of the sample. The material sequenced was peripheral blood. The source is a woman of 80 years or more with acute or convalescent COVID-19.

V usage is TRBV29-1 and J usage is TRBJ1-5, with no clear D. The germline gives CDR1 SQVTM, CDR2 ANQGSEA. The V and J ends lost 6 bases and 0 bases respectively, with 15 bases between them. The length of the CDR3 is 15 residues. The CDR3 protein is CSVSTGLNSNQPQHF. DNA of the CDR3: TGCAGCGTCTCTACCGGACTGAATAGCAATCAGCCCCAGCATTTT.

As DNA, the CDR3 is TGCGCCAGCAGCCCCAGCGGGATCAACACAGATACGCAGTATTTT. Amino acid sequence: CASSPSGINTDTQYF. The rearrangement uses TRBV5-1 and TRBJ2-3; TRBD2 matches at 7 bases. Per the germline V gene, CDR1 is SGHRS and CDR2 is YFSETQ. The CDR3 is 15 residues long. V was clipped by 4 bases and J by 2 bases; unmatched bases: 7.

The gene calls are TRBV30 and TRBJ1-5, with 8 bases that match TRBD1. Trimming removed 0 bases from V and 1 base from J; junction bases left unmatched: 8. The CDR3 extends over 17 amino acids. Germline V gene sequence: CDR1 GTSNPN, CDR2 SVGIG (reference sequence). The CDR3 here is CAWSVDRGALSNQPQHF. The CDR3 DNA reads TGTGCCTGGAGTGTCGACAGGGGCGCCCTCAGCAATCAGCCCCAGCATTTT. Together with reference TRBV30 and TRBJ1-5, the CDR3 gives the full variable domain: SQTIHQWPATLVQPVGSPLSLECTVEGTSNPNLYWYRQAAGRGLQLLFYSVGIGQISSEVPQNLSASRPQDRQFILSSKKLLLSDSGFYLCAWSVDRGALSNQPQHFGDGTRLSIL.

The chain has TRBV19 and TRBJ1-2, with a tentative D call TRBD1 (5 bases). CDR3 length equals 15 residues. Trimming cost V 4 bases and J 5 bases, with 17 bases left between them. Per germline, CDR1 LNHDA and CDR2 SQIVND (reference sequence). The CDR3: CASSNSGEGRYGYTF. In DNA, the CDR3 is TGTGCCAGTAGTAATTCCGGGGAGGGGCGATATGGCTACACCTTC.

The rearrangement joins TRBV5-4 to TRBJ2-4, with D tentatively TRBD1 (5 bases). The CDR3 has 12 amino acids. Germline V gives CDR1 SGHNT, CDR2 YYREEE (reference sequence). The V gene lost 3 bases and the J gene lost 7 bases, with 8 bases spanning the gap. CDR3 sequence: CASSSPGNIQYF. CDR3 nucleotide sequence: TGTGCCAGCAGCTCGCCAGGGAACATTCAGTACTTC.

The V and J genes are TRBV7-2 and TRBJ1-2; no clear D. CDR3 size: 14 residues. Germline V gives CDR1 SGHTA, CDR2 FQGNSA. The V and J ends lost 3 bases and 0 bases respectively, with 8 bases between them. CDR3 in DNA: TGTGCCAGCAGCTTGTCTACTTCTAACTATGGCTACACCTTC. It translates to CASSLSTSNYGYTF.

The DNA of the CDR3 is TGTGCCAGCAGCCCCCAGGGGAGGGCTAATGAAAAACTGTTTTTT. Protein product: CASSPQGRANEKLFF. This chain uses TRBV7-2 with TRBJ1-4; TRBD1 is a possible D gene (6 bases). This CDR3 is built from 15 residues. The germline V gene encodes CDR1 SGHTA and CDR2 FQGNSA. Trimming shortened V by 5 bases and J by 3 bases, and 13 bases separated the two germline ends.

The V and J genes are TRBV19 and TRBJ2-5; maybe TRBD2 (6 bases). The V end was cut by 4 bases, the J end by 5 bases, with 17 bases between. This CDR3 has 15 amino acids. Germline lookup yields CDR1 LNHDA and CDR2 SQIVND (reference sequence). CDR3 nucleotides: TGTGCCAGTAGTAATGAGGGACTTTCAGGGGAGACCCAGTACTTC. It is translated as CASSNEGLSGETQYF.

V and J are TRBV7-9 and TRBJ2-3; D may be TRBD2 (6 bases). Trimming removed 5 bases from V and 0 bases from J, with 15 bases in between. Germline V gene data show CDR1 as SEHNR and CDR2 as FQNEAQ (reference sequence). The CDR3 covers 16 residues. The CDR3 reads CASSPRRDSSTDTQYF. CDR3 DNA sequence: TGTGCCAGCAGCCCTCGGCGGGACTCTAGCACAGATACGCAGTATTTT.

The rearrangement links TRBV7-9 to TRBJ1-1, with 7 positions matching TRBD1. V was clipped by 0 bases and J by 1 base; unmatched bases: 2. CDR3 size: 15 residues. From germline, CDR1 is SEHNR and CDR2 FQNEAQ (reference sequence). The DNA of the CDR3 is TGTGCCAGCAGCTTAGCGAGGACAGGGAACACTGAAGCTTTCTTT. Residues: CASSLARTGNTEAFF.

J is TRBJ1-4 and V is TRBV5-6; 8 bases match TRBD1. V shed 4 bases, J shed 0 bases, and the junction held 5 bases outside the gene matches. The CDR3 sequence is 16 residues long. CDR1 SGHDT and CDR2 YYEEEE come from the germline V gene. The CDR3 protein is CASSRQGATTNEKLFF. CDR3 in DNA: TGTGCCAGCAGCCGTCAGGGGGCCACAACTAATGAAAAACTGTTTTTT.

This clone was observed a few times. The CDR3 spells CAWSGGQKNTGELFF. CDR3 in DNA: TGTGCCTGGAGTGGGGGACAGAAGAACACCGGGGAGCTGTTTTTT. The chain uses TRBV30 and TRBJ2-2, with 7 bases lining up with TRBD1. V lost 1 base to trimming and J lost 1 base; unmatched junction nucleotides: 3. Germline values: CDR1 GTSNPN, CDR2 SVGIG (reference sequence). This CDR3 comprises 15 residues.

The V and J genes are TRBV6-6 and TRBJ1-5; D is undetermined. The CDR3 covers 16 residues. Germline CDR1 MNHNY, CDR2 SVGAGI (reference sequence). Trimming took off 6 bases at V and 0 bases at J, with 15 bases between the two ends. The CDR3 sequence: CASSPPTGNSNQPQHF. In nucleotides, the CDR3 is TGTGCCAGCAGCCCACCGACGGGGAATAGCAATCAGCCCCAGCATTTT.

V is TRBV11-3 and J is TRBJ2-7, with 11 bases lining up with TRBD1. There are 15 residues in the CDR3. Losses at the gene ends were 5 bases for V and 4 bases for J; bases not matched to a gene: 7. CDR1 and CDR2 from the germline V gene are SGHNT and YENEEA. CDR3 in amino acids: CASSRDRGSDYEQYF. In nucleotides, the CDR3 is TGTGCCAGCAGCCGGGACAGGGGGAGCGATTACGAGCAGTACTTC.

This sequence joins TRBV14 and TRBJ2-5; D is ambiguous. Germline loops: CDR1 SGHDN, CDR2 FVKESK. V was clipped by 4 bases and J by 7 bases, with 10 bases between them. The length of the CDR3 is 12 residues. CDR3 sequence (DNA): TGTGCCAGCAGCCTAGGTCAGGTGACCCAGTACTTC. The encoded protein is CASSLGQVTQYF.

V and J are TRBV2 and TRBJ1-5; 10 nucleotides agree with TRBD1. The V segment lost 7 bases and the J segment 7 bases; nucleotides outside the gene matches: 7. CDR1 is SNHLY and CDR2 is FYNNEI in the germline V gene. There are 14 residues in the CDR3. The CDR3 DNA reads TGTGCCAGCACTCGGGACAGGGGTTCGCAGCCCCAGCATTTT. Translating it yields CASTRDRGSQPQHF.